This entry lists 26 T cell receptor beta chains sequenced from one sample in a study of CD8 T cells in Susac syndrome. A quantity of about 0.5 to 1 ug RNA underwent reverse transcription using random hexamers. TCRdb recomputed calls from the immunoSEQ multiplex PCR reads with MiXCR, one row per CDR3 protein. The sample consists of 130,000 or so distinct CDR3 sequences, about 90% of them appearing once. Sequencing was carried out using CD8+ T cells from PBMCs. These receptors originate from a human donor with multiple sclerosis.

This clonotype has a single count. The V gene is TRBV10-3, the J gene TRBJ2-5; D remains unclear. There are 12 residues in the CDR3. V was cut by 0 bases and J by 5 bases, with 4 bases left in between. Germline CDR1 and CDR2: ENHRY and SYGVKD. The CDR3 bases are TGTGCCATCAGTGAGTCTGTGGAGACCCAGTACTTC. It yields the protein CAISESVETQYF.

The chain carries TRBV19 and TRBJ1-1, with no clear D. Per the germline V gene, CDR1 is LNHDA and CDR2 is SQIVND (reference sequence). Trimming removed 7 bases at V and 0 bases at J, with 9 bases between. The CDR3 has 13 residues. The CDR3 region has the DNA TGTGCCAGTACAACACCTTTGAACACTGAAGCTTTCTTT. This sequence encodes CASTTPLNTEAFF.

The rearrangement uses TRBV28 and TRBJ2-3; D may be TRBD2 (6 bases). The V gene lost 7 bases and the J gene lost 4 bases, with 12 bases spanning the gap. The CDR3 has 13 residues. Germline values: CDR1 MDHEN, CDR2 SYDVKM. The CDR3 nucleotides read TGTGCCAGCAAGCTGGGAGGCGCAGATACGCAGTATTTT. This translates into CASKLGGADTQYF.

This clonotype is a singleton in its sample. The chain recombines TRBV7-9 with TRBJ2-3, with D perhaps assigned TRBD1 or TRBD2 (5 bases each). This CDR3 is built from 16 residues. The germline CDR1 and CDR2 sequences are SEHNR and FQNEAQ (reference sequence). Trimming pared 6 bases from V and 4 bases from J, leaving 20 bases between. The CDR3 DNA reads as TGTGCCAGCAGGATTGCCGAAAGGGGACCGTCAGATACGCAGTATTTT. Protein: CASRIAERGPSDTQYF.

This clonotype was picked up one time. J is TRBJ1-2 and V is TRBV2; TRBD1 is a possible D gene (6 bases). With 2 bases removed from V and 3 bases from J, the gap between germline ends came to 19 bases. Germline CDR1 and CDR2: SNHLY and FYNNEI. The CDR3 sequence is 17 residues long. CDR3 DNA: TGTGCCAGCAGTGAATTTGAAGGGGGACCGGACCACTATGGCTACACCTTC. Encoded protein: CASSEFEGGPDHYGYTF.

The table lists this clonotype with a count of one. CDR3 in amino acids: CATSDVGTQQDTGELFF. The CDR3 DNA reads as TGTGCCACCAGTGATGTCGGGACACAGCAGGACACCGGGGAGCTGTTTTTT. V gene TRBV24-1 combines with J gene TRBJ2-2, with a tentative D call TRBD1 (6 bases). V was clipped by 3 bases and J by 3 bases, with 16 bases between them. Per germline, CDR1 KGHDR and CDR2 SFDVKD. The CDR3 is made up of 17 amino acids.

The genes are TRBV5-4 and TRBJ2-1, with 10 bases that match TRBD2. The CDR3 is 21 amino acids. CDR1 is SGHNT and CDR2 is YYREEE in the germline V gene (reference sequence). Trimming took 3 bases from V and 0 from J; bases not matched to a gene: 18. CDR3 nucleotide sequence: TGTGCCAGCAGCTCAGGGCAGAAACGGACTAGCGGTTGGAGCTCCTACAATGAGCAGTTCTTC. This gives the protein CASSSGQKRTSGWSSYNEQFF.

This chain joins TRBV14 and TRBJ1-2; D may be TRBD1 (5 bases). This CDR3 spans 13 amino acids. Trimming removed 2 bases at V and 5 bases at J, with 9 bases between. Germline CDR1 SGHDN, CDR2 FVKESK. This chain's CDR3 is CASSQLQGYGYTF. The CDR3, as DNA: TGTGCCAGCAGCCAACTTCAGGGATATGGCTACACCTTC.

V usage is TRBV28 and J usage is TRBJ2-7; unclear D gene. The V gene lost 6 bases and the J gene lost 4 bases, with 16 bases spanning the gap. CDR1 and CDR2 (germline): MDHEN, SYDVKM. CDR3 length equals 14 residues. The CDR3 region is CASSQPRLLYEQYF. Here the CDR3 DNA reads TGTGCCAGCAGCCAACCCCGACTCCTATACGAGCAGTACTTC.

V gene TRBV7-2 combines with J gene TRBJ2-7; possible D gene TRBD2, 6 bases. Germline V CDR1 and CDR2: SGHTA, FQGNSA. V dropped 4 bases and J dropped 7 bases, with 11 bases sitting between them. This CDR3 comprises 12 residues. The CDR3 bases are TGTGCCAGCAGCTCTAGCGTTCGGGAGCAGTACTTC. Its protein is CASSSSVREQYF. Filled out from reference TRBV7-2 and TRBJ2-7, the complete variable domain reads GAGVSQSPSNKVTEKGKDVELRCDPISGHTALYWYRQSLGQGLEFLIYFQGNSAPDKSGLPSDRFSAERTGGSVSTLTIQRTQQEDSAVYLCASSSSVREQYFGPGTRLTVT.

V and J are TRBV29-1 and TRBJ1-1, with a possible D match to TRBD1 (6 bases). The germline V gene encodes CDR1 SQVTM and CDR2 ANQGSEA. Trimming left V 6 bases short and J 2 bases short, with 10 bases between. The CDR3 runs to 12 residues. The CDR3 loop reads CSVRGANTEAFF. CDR3 coding DNA: TGCAGCGTCCGGGGGGCCAACACTGAAGCTTTCTTT. The whole variable domain, filled in from reference TRBV29-1 and TRBJ1-1, reads SAVISQKPSRDICQRGTSLTIQCQVDSQVTMMFWYRQQPGQSLTLIATANQGSEATYESGFVIDKFPISRPNLTFSTLTVSNMSPEDSSIYLCSVRGANTEAFFGQGTRLTVV.

The CDR3 DNA reads as TGTGCCAGCATCACAGAGACACCCAACTATGGCTACACCTTC. This translates into CASITETPNYGYTF. The rearrangement joins TRBV12-3 or TRBV12-4 to TRBJ1-2; unclear D gene. The CDR3 totals 14 residues. V was cut by 7 bases and J by 2 bases, with 14 bases left in between.

The V call is TRBV30, the J call TRBJ2-1; 12 positions agree with TRBD2. Germline-derived CDR1 and CDR2 are GTSNPN and SVGIG (reference sequence). CDR3 length: 13 residues. Unmatched junction bases numbered 2, after V lost 6 bases and J lost 5 bases. The chain's CDR3 is CACLAGGNNEQFF. CDR3 nucleotides: TGTGCCTGCCTAGCGGGAGGGAACAATGAGCAGTTCTTC. Combining the CDR3 with reference TRBV30 and TRBJ2-1 gives the whole variable domain SQTIHQWPATLVQPVGSPLSLECTVEGTSNPNLYWYRQAAGRGLQLLFYSVGIGQISSEVPQNLSASRPQDRQFILSSKKLLLSDSGFYLCACLAGGNNEQFFGPGTRLTVL.

The genes are TRBV7-9 and TRBJ2-5; the D call may be TRBD1 or TRBD2 (5 bases each). This CDR3 contains 14 residues. From germline, CDR1 is SEHNR and CDR2 FQNEAQ (reference sequence). The V gene lost 5 bases and the J gene lost 5 bases, with 15 bases spanning the gap. This CDR3 is CASSLTGEGETQYF. DNA of the CDR3: TGTGCCAGCAGCCTCACGGGCGAGGGGGAGACCCAGTACTTC. The full variable domain, rest sourced from reference TRBV7-9 and TRBJ2-5, is DTGVSQNPRHKITKRGQNVTFRCDPISEHNRLYWYRQTLGQGPEFLTYFQNEAQLEKSRLLSDRFSAERPKGSFSTLEIQRTEQGDSAMYLCASSLTGEGETQYFGPGTRLLVL.

The V gene is TRBV6-2 or TRBV6-3, the J gene TRBJ2-1, with D perhaps matching TRBD2 (6 bases). The length of the CDR3 is 16 residues. Per the germline V gene, CDR1 is MNHEY and CDR2 is SVGEGT. Trimming took 5 bases from V and 4 from J, leaving 18 bases between them. The chain's CDR3 is CASSIPRGGIYNEQFF. The DNA for the CDR3 is TGTGCCAGCAGTATCCCTCGGGGCGGGATTTACAATGAGCAGTTCTTC.

This clonotype was seen just once. The rearrangement uses TRBV14 and TRBJ2-1; D unclear. V was shortened by 4 bases and J by 7 bases, with 11 bases between the two germline ends. The CDR3 has 13 residues. Germline V lookup: CDR1 SGHDN, CDR2 FVKESK. The CDR3 DNA sequence: TGTGCCAGCAGCCTTGGACGGGCGAATGAGCAGTTCTTC. Amino acid sequence: CASSLGRANEQFF. The full variable domain, rest sourced from reference TRBV14 and TRBJ2-1, is EAGVTQFPSHSVIEKGQTVTLRCDPISGHDNLYWYRRVMGKEIKFLLHFVKESKQDESGMPNNRFLAERTGGTYSTLKVQPAELEDSGVYFCASSLGRANEQFFGPGTRLTVL.

This clonotype was found once. The chain has TRBV6-2 or TRBV6-3 and TRBJ2-5; D not certain. Trimming stripped 6 bases from V and 5 bases from J, with 7 bases between. The CDR3 has 11 residues. Germline V gene sequence: CDR1 MNHEY, CDR2 SVGEGT. CDR3 residues: CASRVGETQYF. CDR3 DNA sequence: TGTGCCAGCAGAGTGGGGGAGACCCAGTACTTC.

The chain uses TRBV6-2 or TRBV6-3 and TRBJ1-2; D is possibly TRBD1 (6 bases). CDR1 MNHEY and CDR2 SVGEGT come from the germline V gene. Trimming cost V 7 bases and J 0 bases, with 21 bases left between them. The CDR3 has 17 amino acids. CDR3 nucleotide sequence: TGTGCCAGCACAATATTCCCTGGACAGCAAGCTAACTATGGCTACACCTTC. Encoded protein: CASTIFPGQQANYGYTF.

This chain joins TRBV23-1 and TRBJ2-7; D remains unclear. TRBV23-1 is sorted into the ORF group, with uncertain function. The CDR3 totals 14 residues. The ends were cut back, 10 bases at V and 2 bases at J, with 18 bases in the middle. DNA of the CDR3: TGCGCCATCTACACGTTTAGGGCGGCCTACGAGCAGTACTTC. Translation gives CAIYTFRAAYEQYF.

The J gene is TRBJ2-7, the V gene TRBV29-1; TRBD2 matches at 10 bases. The CDR3 length is 14 residues. The V gene's germline CDR1 is SQVTM and CDR2 ANQGSEA. The trim removed 4 bases at V and 2 bases at J, leaving 5 bases unmatched. The CDR3 loop reads CSVVPTSGTYEQYF. The CDR3 DNA sequence: TGCAGCGTTGTCCCTACTAGCGGGACCTACGAGCAGTACTTC.

This clonotype appeared once. The rearrangement uses TRBV6-6 and TRBJ2-1; no reliable D call. The CDR3 has 15 amino acids. Looked up from germline, CDR1 is MNHNY and CDR2 is SVGAGI (reference sequence). Trimming stripped 0 bases from V and 2 bases from J, with 8 bases between. CDR3: CASSYSTTTYNEQFF. CDR3 DNA sequence: TGTGCCAGCAGTTACTCAACTACAACCTACAATGAGCAGTTCTTC.

CDR3 in DNA: TGTGCCAGCACCCCCATTTTTGAGCCGCAGTACTTC. Its protein is CASTPIFEPQYF. The chain couples TRBV2 to TRBJ2-7; D unresolved. The CDR3 consists of 12 residues. The germline V and J ends were trimmed by 7 bases and 9 bases, with 16 bases remaining between them. Germline CDR1 SNHLY, CDR2 FYNNEI.

The rearrangement joins TRBV27 to TRBJ2-1; 9 nucleotides match TRBD2. The CDR3 contains 15 residues. The V gene's germline CDR1 is MNHEY and CDR2 SMNVEV (reference sequence). Germline trimming cut 0 bases from V and 7 bases from J; bases unmatched to any gene: 4. The CDR3 coding sequence is TGTGCCAGCAGTTTATCGGCGGGAGGGCTGAATGAGCAGTTCTTC. Its translation is CASSLSAGGLNEQFF.

In this sample, this clonotype turned up once. The chain joins TRBV5-6 to TRBJ2-7, with TRBD1 matching 7 bases. V trimming: 3 bases; J trimming: 5 bases; junction bases outside the gene matches: 5. The CDR3 is made up of 13 amino acids. The germline CDR1 and CDR2 sequences are SGHDT and YYEEEE. DNA of the CDR3: TGTGCCAGCAGCTCGACAGGGAGTAACGAGCAGTACTTC. The encoded protein is CASSSTGSNEQYF.

The J gene is TRBJ1-2, the V gene TRBV6-2 or TRBV6-3; D is perhaps TRBD1 (5 bases). Germline CDR1 MNHEY, CDR2 SVGEGT. This CDR3 has 14 amino acids. The V end lost 8 bases, the J end lost 5 bases, and 18 bases lay between the germline ends. The DNA for the CDR3 is TGTGCCAGCCGCCCGATAGGGACCGTTTATGGCTACACCTTC. Residues: CASRPIGTVYGYTF.

The V and J genes are TRBV6-1 and TRBJ1-3, with no clear D. This CDR3 is 13 amino acids long. The V end was cut by 5 bases, the J end by 1 base, with 6 bases between. CDR1 is MNHNS, CDR2 SASEGT, per germline. This CDR3 reads CASSWDSGNTIYF. Here the CDR3 DNA reads TGTGCCAGCAGTTGGGATTCTGGAAACACCATATATTTT.